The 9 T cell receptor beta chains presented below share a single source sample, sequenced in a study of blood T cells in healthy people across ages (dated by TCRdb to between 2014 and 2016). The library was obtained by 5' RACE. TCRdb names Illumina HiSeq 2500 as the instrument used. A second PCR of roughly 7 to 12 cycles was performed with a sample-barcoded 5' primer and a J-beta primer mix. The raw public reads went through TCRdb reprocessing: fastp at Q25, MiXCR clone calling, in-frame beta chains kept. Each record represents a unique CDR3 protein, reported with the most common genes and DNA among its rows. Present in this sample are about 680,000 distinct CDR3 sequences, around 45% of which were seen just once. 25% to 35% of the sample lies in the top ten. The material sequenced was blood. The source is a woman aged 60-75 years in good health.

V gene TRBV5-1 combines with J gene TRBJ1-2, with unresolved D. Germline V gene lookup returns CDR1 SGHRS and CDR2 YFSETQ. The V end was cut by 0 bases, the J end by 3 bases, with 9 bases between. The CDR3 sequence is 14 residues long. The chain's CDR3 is CASSLVSGDYGYTF. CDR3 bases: TGCGCCAGCAGCTTGGTATCAGGAGACTATGGCTACACCTTC.

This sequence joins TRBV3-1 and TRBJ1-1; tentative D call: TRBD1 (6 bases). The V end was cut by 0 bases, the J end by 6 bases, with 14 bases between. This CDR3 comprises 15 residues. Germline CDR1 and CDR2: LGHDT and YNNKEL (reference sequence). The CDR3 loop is CASSQDRGTRAEAFF. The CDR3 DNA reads TGTGCCAGCAGCCAAGATAGGGGGACGCGCGCTGAAGCTTTCTTT. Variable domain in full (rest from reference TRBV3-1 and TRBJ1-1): DTAVSQTPKYLVTQMGNDKSIKCEQNLGHDTMYWYKQDSKKFLKIMFSYNNKELIINETVPNRFSPKSPDKAHLNLHINSLELGDSAVYFCASSQDRGTRAEAFFGQGTRLTVV.

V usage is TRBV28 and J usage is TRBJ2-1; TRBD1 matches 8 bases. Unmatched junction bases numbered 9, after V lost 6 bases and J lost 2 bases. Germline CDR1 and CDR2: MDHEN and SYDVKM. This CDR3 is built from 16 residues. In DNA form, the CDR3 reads TGTGCCAGCAGGTCAGACTCGGACAGGGCCTACAATGAGCAGTTCTTC. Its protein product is CASRSDSDRAYNEQFF.

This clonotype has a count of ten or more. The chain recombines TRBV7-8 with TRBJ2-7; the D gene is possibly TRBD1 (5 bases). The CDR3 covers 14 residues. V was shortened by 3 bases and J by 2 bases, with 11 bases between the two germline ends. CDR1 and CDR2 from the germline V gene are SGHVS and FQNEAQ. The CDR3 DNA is TGTGCCAGCAGCTTGAACAGGCAAACCTACGAGCAGTACTTC. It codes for CASSLNRQTYEQYF. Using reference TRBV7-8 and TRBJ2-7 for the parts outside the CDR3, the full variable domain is GAGVSQSPRYKVAKRGQDVALRCDPISGHVSLFWYQQALGQGPEFLTYFQNEAQLDKSGLPSDRFFAERPEGSVSTLKIQRTQQEDSAVYLCASSLNRQTYEQYFGPGTRLTVT.

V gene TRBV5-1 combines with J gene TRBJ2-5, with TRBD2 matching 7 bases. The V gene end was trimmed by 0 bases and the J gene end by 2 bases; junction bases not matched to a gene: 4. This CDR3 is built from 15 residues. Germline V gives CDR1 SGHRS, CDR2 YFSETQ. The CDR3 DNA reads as TGCGCCAGCAGCTTGGCCGGGGAGGGGCAAGAGACCCAGTACTTC. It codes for CASSLAGEGQETQYF.

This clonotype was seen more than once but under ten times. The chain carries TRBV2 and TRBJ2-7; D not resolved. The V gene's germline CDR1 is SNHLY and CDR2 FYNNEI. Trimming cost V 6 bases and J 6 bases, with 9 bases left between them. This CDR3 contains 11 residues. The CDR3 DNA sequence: TGTGCCAGCAGACCCGCGCTCGAGCAGTACTTC. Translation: CASRPALEQYF. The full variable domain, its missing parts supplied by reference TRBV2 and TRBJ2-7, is EPEVTQTPSHQVTQMGQEVILRCVPISNHLYFYWYRQILGQKVEFLVSFYNNEISEKSEIFDDQFSVERPDGSNFTLKIRSTKLEDSAMYFCASRPALEQYFGPGTRLTVT.

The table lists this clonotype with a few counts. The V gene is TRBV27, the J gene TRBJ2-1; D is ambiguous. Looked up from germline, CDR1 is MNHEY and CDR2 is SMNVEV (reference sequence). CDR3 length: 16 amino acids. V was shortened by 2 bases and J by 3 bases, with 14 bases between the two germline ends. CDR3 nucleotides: TGTGCCAGCAGTTTAACTAAACCAACGGGCTACAATGAGCAGTTCTTC. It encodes CASSLTKPTGYNEQFF.

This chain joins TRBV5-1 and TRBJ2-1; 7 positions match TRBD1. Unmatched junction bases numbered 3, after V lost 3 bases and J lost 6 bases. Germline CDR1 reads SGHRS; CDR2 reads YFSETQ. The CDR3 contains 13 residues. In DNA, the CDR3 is TGCGCCAGCAGCTCCGACAGGGCCAATGAGCAGTTCTTC. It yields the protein CASSSDRANEQFF.

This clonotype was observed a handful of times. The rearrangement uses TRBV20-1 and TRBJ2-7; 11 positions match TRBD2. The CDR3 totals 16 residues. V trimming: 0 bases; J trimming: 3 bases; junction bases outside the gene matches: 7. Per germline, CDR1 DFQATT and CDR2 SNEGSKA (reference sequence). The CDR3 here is CSAREISGRVFYEQYF. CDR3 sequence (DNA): TGCAGTGCTAGAGAGATTAGCGGGAGGGTCTTCTACGAGCAGTACTTC.